Below are 7 T cell receptor beta chains sequenced from a single sample in a study of shared clonotypes between healthy human individuals. TCRdb keeps only in-frame clones here, not all; method: immunoSEQ multiplex PCR. The sample holds around 2,100,000 clones, about 94% seen once. Naive CD8 cells were CD45RO-negative, positively selected for CCR7, excluding terminally differentiated effector memory CD45RA+ cells. The sequencing sample was made of naive CD8+ T cells sorted from blood. The receptors derive from a man between 18 and 35 years old in good health.

This clone was seen a handful of times. The chain combines TRBV14 with TRBJ2-7, with TRBD2 matching 7 bases. V trimming: 3 bases; J trimming: 3 bases; junction bases outside the gene matches: 11. Germline V gene sequence: CDR1 SGHDN, CDR2 FVKESK. The CDR3 consists of 16 residues. In DNA, the CDR3 is TGTGCCAGCAGCCATCTCGACGGGACTATAGTCTACGAGCAGTACTTC. Translation: CASSHLDGTIVYEQYF.

The chain carries TRBV19 and TRBJ2-7, with D perhaps TRBD1 or TRBD2 (5 bases each). CDR3 size: 16 residues. The V end lost 5 bases, the J end lost 0 bases, and 17 bases lay between the germline ends. Germline assignment: CDR1 LNHDA and CDR2 SQIVND (reference sequence). CDR3 region: CASSPEGRGSSYEQYF. CDR3 DNA sequence: TGTGCCAGTAGTCCTGAGGGGCGCGGTAGCTCCTACGAGCAGTACTTC.

The chain joins TRBV2 to TRBJ2-2; D call uncertain. The V gene lost 8 bases and the J gene lost 6 bases, with 13 bases spanning the gap. This CDR3 contains 13 residues. Germline assignment: CDR1 SNHLY and CDR2 FYNNEI. The CDR3 loop reads CASLEASAGELFF. The CDR3 nucleotides read TGTGCCAGCCTAGAGGCGTCGGCCGGGGAGCTGTTTTTT.

V gene TRBV4-1 combines with J gene TRBJ2-7; the match to TRBD2 covers 7 bases. Germline CDR1 is MGHRA and CDR2 is YSYEKL. The CDR3 loop spans 15 amino acids. Trimming at V came to 4 bases and at J to 4 bases, leaving 10 bases not matched to a gene. The CDR3: CASSLRALADYEQYF. The CDR3 DNA is TGCGCCAGCAGCCTCAGGGCCCTAGCGGATTACGAGCAGTACTTC.

The rearrangement links TRBV11-2 to TRBJ2-4; D uncertain. In germline, CDR1 is SGHAT, CDR2 FQNNGV. The CDR3 runs to 12 residues. The ends were cut back, 2 bases at V and 6 bases at J, with 5 bases in the middle. CDR3 sequence: CASSLRRNIQYF. Written as DNA, the CDR3 is TGTGCCAGCAGCTTAAGGAGAAACATTCAGTACTTC.

The chain recombines TRBV2 with TRBJ2-7, with 10 bases aligning to TRBD1. From germline, CDR1 is SNHLY and CDR2 FYNNEI. The V gene end was trimmed by 5 bases and the J gene end by 2 bases; junction bases not matched to a gene: 6. This CDR3 is built from 15 residues. Written as DNA, the CDR3 is TGTGCCAGCAGTCCCGGGACAGGGGAAACCTACGAGCAGTACTTC. It yields the protein CASSPGTGETYEQYF.

The chain joins TRBV7-9 to TRBJ2-1; 10 bases agree with TRBD2. V dropped 3 bases and J dropped 4; count of bases not matched to a gene: 3. CDR3 length equals 15 residues. The germline V gene encodes CDR1 SEHNR and CDR2 FQNEAQ (reference sequence). CDR3 region: CASSFQTSGYNEQFF. The DNA of the CDR3 is TGTGCCAGCAGCTTCCAGACTAGCGGGTACAATGAGCAGTTCTTC.